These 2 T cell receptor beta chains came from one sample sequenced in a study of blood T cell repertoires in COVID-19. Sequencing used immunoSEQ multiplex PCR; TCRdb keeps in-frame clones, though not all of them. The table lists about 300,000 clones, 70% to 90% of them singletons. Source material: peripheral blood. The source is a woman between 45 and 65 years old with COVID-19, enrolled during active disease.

The CDR3 DNA sequence: TGTGCCAGCAGCCTCTGGGAGGGAGAGACCCAGTACTTC. Encoded protein: CASSLWEGETQYF. V is TRBV5-6 and J is TRBJ2-5, with 7 positions matching TRBD2. V was clipped by 4 bases and J by 4 bases; unmatched bases: 4. Germline CDR1 and CDR2: SGHDT and YYEEEE. This CDR3 comprises 13 residues.

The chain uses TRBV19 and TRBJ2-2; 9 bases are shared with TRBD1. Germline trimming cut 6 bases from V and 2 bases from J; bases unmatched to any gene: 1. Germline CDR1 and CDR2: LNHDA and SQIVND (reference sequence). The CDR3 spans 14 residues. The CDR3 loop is CASRGQGNTGELFF. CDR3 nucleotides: TGTGCCAGTAGGGGACAGGGAAACACCGGGGAGCTGTTTTTT.